These 11 T cell receptor beta chains came from one sample sequenced in a study of HIV-infected children after antiretroviral therapy interruption. As for treatment: PENTA 11 planned treatment interruption arm or continuous ART arm. Unique molecular identifiers were included in an RNA-based 3' RACE TCR library. Each CDR3 protein is one row after TCRdb ran MiXCR on the 3' RACE reads. The table records 30,000 to 50,000 distinct CDR3 sequences, approximately 7% of them present only once. The sequencing used CD45RA+ CD4+ T cells from PBMCs, pooled from several time points, collected from a donor given antiretroviral therapy, either interrupted or continuous. Subset in this sample: naive CD4+ CD45RA+ CD45RO- T cells. These receptors were collected from a pool of human donors with HIV.

This clonotype was found many times. The chain combines TRBV7-2 with TRBJ2-3; 7 nucleotides match TRBD2. The CDR3 covers 15 residues. CDR1 SGHTA and CDR2 FQGNSA come from the germline V gene. Trimming cost V 0 bases and J 6 bases; bases outside gene matches: 6. The CDR3 loop is CASSLAGGGADTQYF. The CDR3 bases are TGTGCCAGCAGCTTAGCGGGGGGGGGAGCGGATACGCAGTATTTT.

This clonotype has a handful of counts. The chain uses TRBV28 and TRBJ2-3, with D possibly being TRBD1 or TRBD2 (5 bases each). V lost 3 bases to trimming and J lost 1 base, with 8 bases between them. The CDR3 has 14 amino acids. The germline V gene encodes CDR1 MDHEN and CDR2 SYDVKM. As DNA, the CDR3 is TGTGCCAGCAGTTTCAGAGGGGGCACAGATACGCAGTATTTT. This codes for CASSFRGGTDTQYF.

This clonotype was detected only a few times. This sequence joins TRBV25-1 and TRBJ2-2; 8 nucleotides match TRBD1. Germline values: CDR1 MGHDK, CDR2 SYGVNS. Losses at the gene ends were 6 bases for V and 5 bases for J; bases not matched to a gene: 2. The CDR3 loop spans 13 amino acids. This CDR3 reads CASRQGGTGELFF. The CDR3 coding sequence is TGTGCCAGCAGACAGGGGGGAACCGGGGAGCTGTTTTTT. Full variable domain (remainder filled in from reference TRBV25-1 and TRBJ2-2): EADIYQTPRYLVIGTGKKITLECSQTMGHDKMYWYQQDPGMELHLIHYSYGVNSTEKGDLSSESTVSRIRTEHFPLTLESARPSHTSQYLCASRQGGTGELFFGEGSRLTVL.

This clonotype was found many times. The gene calls are TRBV20-1 and TRBJ2-1, with 9 bases that match TRBD2. Losses at the gene ends were 0 bases for V and 9 bases for J; bases not matched to a gene: 9. The CDR3 has 15 amino acids. In germline, CDR1 is DFQATT, CDR2 SNEGSKA (reference sequence). The CDR3 DNA follows: TGCAGTGCTAGAGAATGCGCGGGGGGGCCGTGTGAGCAGTTCTTC. As protein: CSARECAGGPCEQFF.

This clonotype was detected many times. The chain links TRBV11-2 to TRBJ2-1; TRBD1 matches at 9 bases. This CDR3 has 15 residues. Trimming removed 3 bases from V and 6 bases from J; junction bases left unmatched: 6. Germline CDR1 reads SGHAT; CDR2 reads FQNNGV. CDR3: CASSFMDRGSNEQFF. The CDR3 DNA reads TGTGCCAGCAGCTTCATGGACAGGGGATCCAATGAGCAGTTCTTC.

This clonotype was detected ten times or more. The chain joins TRBV7-9 to TRBJ1-1; D remains unclear. CDR1 SEHNR and CDR2 FQNEAQ come from the germline V gene (reference sequence). The CDR3 totals 13 residues. Deletions cut 3 bases from V and 2 bases from J, with 7 bases between. The CDR3 loop reads CASSLALNTEAFF. CDR3 bases: TGTGCCAGCAGCTTGGCCCTTAACACTGAAGCTTTCTTT. Based on the CDR3 plus reference TRBV7-9 and TRBJ1-1, the full variable domain is DTGVSQNPRHKITKRGQNVTFRCDPISEHNRLYWYRQTLGQGPEFLTYFQNEAQLEKSRLLSDRFSAERPKGSFSTLEIQRTEQGDSAMYLCASSLALNTEAFFGQGTRLTVV.

This clonotype was observed many times. J is TRBJ2-7 and V is TRBV6-5; D call uncertain. The CDR3 is 11 amino acids. Trimming pared 8 bases from V and 7 bases from J, leaving 12 bases between. The germline V gene has CDR1 MNHEY and CDR2 SVGAGI. The CDR3 DNA reads TGTGCCAGCTCCATCGACCGGGAGCAGTACTTC. As protein: CASSIDREQYF.

This clonotype was seen at least ten times. J is TRBJ1-5 and V is TRBV20-1, with no clear D. This CDR3 comprises 13 residues. Germline V gives CDR1 DFQATT, CDR2 SNEGSKA (reference sequence). Trimming left V 0 bases short and J 7 bases short, with 10 bases between. This CDR3 is CSARDSPGQPQHF. The CDR3 DNA reads as TGCAGTGCTAGAGATTCCCCGGGGCAGCCCCAGCATTTT.

This clonotype was detected many times. The chain carries TRBV19 and TRBJ2-1; D remains unclear. The germline V gene encodes CDR1 LNHDA and CDR2 SQIVND (reference sequence). Trimming stripped 3 bases from V and 3 bases from J, with 6 bases between. The CDR3 covers 13 residues. The CDR3 region is CASSINDYNEQFF. The CDR3, as DNA: TGTGCCAGTAGTATCAACGACTACAATGAGCAGTTCTTC.

Notes on this clonotype: A read error may be the cause here, since a much bigger clone is one base away. This chain links TRBV12-3 or TRBV12-4 with TRBJ1-1; D perhaps matches TRBD1 (6 bases). V lost 6 bases to trimming and J lost 4 bases, with 18 bases between them. The CDR3 has 15 amino acids. This chain's CDR3 is CASSRQWGASTEAFF. The CDR3 coding sequence is TGTGCCAGCAGCCGGCAGTGGGGGGCGAGCACTGAAGCTTTCTTT.

In its sample, this clonotype was seen many times. The chain combines TRBV7-9 with TRBJ1-1; 7 bases line up with TRBD1. J lost 3 bases, V lost 6 bases, and 4 bases had no gene match. Germline V gene data show CDR1 as SEHNR and CDR2 as FQNEAQ (reference sequence). The CDR3 is 13 residues long. CDR3 sequence reads: CASSLQGYTEAFF. The CDR3 DNA reads as TGTGCCAGCAGTTTACAGGGGTACACTGAAGCTTTCTTT.